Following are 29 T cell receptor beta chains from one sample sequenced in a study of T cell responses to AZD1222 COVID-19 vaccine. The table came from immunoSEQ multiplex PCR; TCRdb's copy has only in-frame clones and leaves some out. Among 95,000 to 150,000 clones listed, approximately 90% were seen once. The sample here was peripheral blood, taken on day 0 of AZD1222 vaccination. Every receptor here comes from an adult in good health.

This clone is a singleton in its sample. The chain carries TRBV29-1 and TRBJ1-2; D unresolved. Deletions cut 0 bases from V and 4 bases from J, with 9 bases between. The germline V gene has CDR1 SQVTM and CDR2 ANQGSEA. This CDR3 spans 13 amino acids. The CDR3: CSVEDGVSYGYTF. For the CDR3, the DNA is TGCAGCGTTGAAGATGGTGTTTCCTATGGCTACACCTTC.

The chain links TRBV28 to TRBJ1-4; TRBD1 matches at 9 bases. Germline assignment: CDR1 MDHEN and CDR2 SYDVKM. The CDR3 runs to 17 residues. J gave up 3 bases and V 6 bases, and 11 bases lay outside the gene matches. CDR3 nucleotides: TGTGCCAGCAGCTCACCGGGACAGGGTACCCCTAATGAAAAACTGTTTTTT. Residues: CASSSPGQGTPNEKLFF.

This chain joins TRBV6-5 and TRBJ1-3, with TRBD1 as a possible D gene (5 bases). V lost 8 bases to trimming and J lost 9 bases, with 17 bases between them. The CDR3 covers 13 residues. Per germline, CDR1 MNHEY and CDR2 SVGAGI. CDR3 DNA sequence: TGTGCCAGCTCAGCAGGGAGTGATGGCACCATATATTTT. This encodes CASSAGSDGTIYF.

The CDR3 here is CASSFGGQSSYEQYF. The CDR3 bases are TGTGCCAGCAGCTTTGGGGGACAAAGCTCCTACGAGCAGTACTTC. This chain connects TRBV11-3 to TRBJ2-7, with D perhaps matching TRBD1 (6 bases). The CDR3 totals 15 residues. The germline V and J ends were trimmed by 3 bases and 0 bases, with 12 bases remaining between them. The germline gives CDR1 SGHNT, CDR2 YENEEA.

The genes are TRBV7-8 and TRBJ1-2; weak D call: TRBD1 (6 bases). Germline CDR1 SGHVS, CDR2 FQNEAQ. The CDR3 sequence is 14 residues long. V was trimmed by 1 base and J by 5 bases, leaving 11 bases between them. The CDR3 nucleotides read TGTGCCAGCAGCTTAGACACAGGGACTTATGGCTACACCTTC. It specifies CASSLDTGTYGYTF.

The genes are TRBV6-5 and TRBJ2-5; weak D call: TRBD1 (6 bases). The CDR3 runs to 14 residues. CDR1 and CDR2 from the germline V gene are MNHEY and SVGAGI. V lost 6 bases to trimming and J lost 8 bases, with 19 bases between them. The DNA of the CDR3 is TGTGCCAGCAGCTACAGGGTGGAGGCGAGAACCCAGTACTTC. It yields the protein CASSYRVEARTQYF.

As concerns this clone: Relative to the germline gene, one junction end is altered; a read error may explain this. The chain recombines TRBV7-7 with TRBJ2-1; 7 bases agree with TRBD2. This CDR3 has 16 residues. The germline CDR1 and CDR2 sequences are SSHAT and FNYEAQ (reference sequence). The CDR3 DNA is TGTGCTAGCAGCTTAGCAGGCCCCGGGACTAACAATGAGCAGTTCTTC. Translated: CASSLAGPGTNNEQFF.

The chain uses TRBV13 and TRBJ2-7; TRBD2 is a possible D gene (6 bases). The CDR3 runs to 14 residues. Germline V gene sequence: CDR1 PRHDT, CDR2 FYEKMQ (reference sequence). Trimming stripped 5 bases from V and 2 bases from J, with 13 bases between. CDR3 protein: CASSRSRGAYEQYF. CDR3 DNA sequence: TGTGCCAGCAGCCGCTCGCGGGGTGCCTACGAGCAGTACTTC.

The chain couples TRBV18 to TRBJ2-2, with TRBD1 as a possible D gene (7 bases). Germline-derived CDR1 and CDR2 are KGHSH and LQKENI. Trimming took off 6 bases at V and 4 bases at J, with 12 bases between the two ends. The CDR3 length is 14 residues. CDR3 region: CASSAGQSTGELFF. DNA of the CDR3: TGTGCCAGCTCCGCGGGACAGTCCACCGGGGAGCTGTTTTTT.

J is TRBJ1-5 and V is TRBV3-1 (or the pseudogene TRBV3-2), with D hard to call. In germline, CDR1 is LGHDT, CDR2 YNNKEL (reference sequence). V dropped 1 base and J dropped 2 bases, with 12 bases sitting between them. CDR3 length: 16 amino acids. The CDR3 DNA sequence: TGTGCCAGCAGCCAAGGGCAGAGTTTGGGCAATCAGCCCCAGCATTTT. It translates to CASSQGQSLGNQPQHF.

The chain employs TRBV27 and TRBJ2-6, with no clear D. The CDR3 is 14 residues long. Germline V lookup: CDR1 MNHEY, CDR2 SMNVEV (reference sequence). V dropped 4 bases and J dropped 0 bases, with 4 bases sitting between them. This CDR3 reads CASSWYSGANVLTF. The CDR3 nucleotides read TGTGCCAGCAGTTGGTACTCTGGGGCCAACGTCCTGACTTTC.

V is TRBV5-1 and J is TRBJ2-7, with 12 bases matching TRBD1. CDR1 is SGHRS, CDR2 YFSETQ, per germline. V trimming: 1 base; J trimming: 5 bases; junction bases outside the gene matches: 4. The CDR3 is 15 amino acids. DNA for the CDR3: TGCGCCAGCAGCTTGTGGGACAGGGGGCCAGACGAGCAGTACTTC. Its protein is CASSLWDRGPDEQYF.

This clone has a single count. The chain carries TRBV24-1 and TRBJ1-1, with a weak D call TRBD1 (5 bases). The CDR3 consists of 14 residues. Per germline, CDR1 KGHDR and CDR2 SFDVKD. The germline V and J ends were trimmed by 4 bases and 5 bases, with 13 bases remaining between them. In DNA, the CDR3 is TGTGCCACCAGTGACCCAGGGAGAGGGACTGAAGCTTTCTTT. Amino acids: CATSDPGRGTEAFF.

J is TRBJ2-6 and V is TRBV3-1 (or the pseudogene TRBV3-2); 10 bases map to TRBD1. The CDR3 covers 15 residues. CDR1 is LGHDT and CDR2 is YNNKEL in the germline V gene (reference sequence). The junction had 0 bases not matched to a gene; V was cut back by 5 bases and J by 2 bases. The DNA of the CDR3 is TGTGCCAGCAGCGACAGGGGGCCTGGGGCCAACGTCCTGACTTTC. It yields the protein CASSDRGPGANVLTF.

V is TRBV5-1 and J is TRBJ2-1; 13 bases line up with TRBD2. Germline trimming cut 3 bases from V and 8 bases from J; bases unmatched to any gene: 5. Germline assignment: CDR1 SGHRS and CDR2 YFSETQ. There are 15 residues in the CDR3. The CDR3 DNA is TGCGCCAGCAGCTCGGGACTAGCGGGGTCGGATGAGCAGTTCTTC. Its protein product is CASSSGLAGSDEQFF.

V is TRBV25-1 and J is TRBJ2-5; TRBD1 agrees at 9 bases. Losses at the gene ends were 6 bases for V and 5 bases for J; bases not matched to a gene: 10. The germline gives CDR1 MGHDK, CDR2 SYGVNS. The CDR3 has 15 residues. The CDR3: CASSLGQGIWETQYF. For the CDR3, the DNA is TGTGCCAGCAGCTTGGGACAGGGAATATGGGAGACCCAGTACTTC.

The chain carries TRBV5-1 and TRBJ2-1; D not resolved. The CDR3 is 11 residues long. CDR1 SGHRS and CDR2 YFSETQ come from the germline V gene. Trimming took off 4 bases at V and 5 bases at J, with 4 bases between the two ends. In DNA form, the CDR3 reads TGCGCCAGCAGCAAAGACAATGAGCAGTTCTTC. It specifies CASSKDNEQFF. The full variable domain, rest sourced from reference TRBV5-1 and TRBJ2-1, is KAGVTQTPRYLIKTRGQQVTLSCSPISGHRSVSWYQQTPGQGLQFLFEYFSETQRNKGNFPGRFSGRQFSNSRSEMNVSTLELGDSALYLCASSKDNEQFFGPGTRLTVL.

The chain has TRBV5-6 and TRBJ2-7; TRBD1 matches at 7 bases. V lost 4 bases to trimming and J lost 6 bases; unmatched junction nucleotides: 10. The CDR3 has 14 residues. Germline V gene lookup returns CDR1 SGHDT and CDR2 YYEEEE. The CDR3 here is CASSVTGVSAEQYF. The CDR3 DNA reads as TGTGCCAGCAGCGTTACAGGGGTCTCCGCCGAGCAGTACTTC.

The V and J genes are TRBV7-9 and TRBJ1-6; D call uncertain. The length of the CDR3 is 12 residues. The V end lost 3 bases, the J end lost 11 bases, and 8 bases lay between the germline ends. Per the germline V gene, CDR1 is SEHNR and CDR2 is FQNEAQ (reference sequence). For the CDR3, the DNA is TGTGCCAGCAGCTTCGAGGGCACACCCCTCCACTTT. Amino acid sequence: CASSFEGTPLHF. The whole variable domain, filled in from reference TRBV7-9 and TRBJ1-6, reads DTGVSQNPRHKITKRGQNVTFRCDPISEHNRLYWYRQTLGQGPEFLTYFQNEAQLEKSRLLSDRFSAERPKGSFSTLEIQRTEQGDSAMYLCASSFEGTPLHFGNGTRLTVT.

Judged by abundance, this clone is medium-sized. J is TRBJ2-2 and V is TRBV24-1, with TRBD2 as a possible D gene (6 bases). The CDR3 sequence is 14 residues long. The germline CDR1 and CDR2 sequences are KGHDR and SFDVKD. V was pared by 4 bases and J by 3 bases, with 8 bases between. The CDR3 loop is CATSEGRYTGELFF. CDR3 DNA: TGTGCCACCAGTGAGGGGAGGTACACCGGGGAGCTGTTTTTT.

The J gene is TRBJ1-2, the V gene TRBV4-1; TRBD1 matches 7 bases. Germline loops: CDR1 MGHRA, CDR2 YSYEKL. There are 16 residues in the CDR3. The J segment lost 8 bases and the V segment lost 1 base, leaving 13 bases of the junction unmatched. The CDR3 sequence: CASSQGTGPVVGGYTF. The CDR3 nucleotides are TGCGCCAGCAGCCAAGGGACAGGTCCAGTAGTAGGGGGCTACACCTTC.

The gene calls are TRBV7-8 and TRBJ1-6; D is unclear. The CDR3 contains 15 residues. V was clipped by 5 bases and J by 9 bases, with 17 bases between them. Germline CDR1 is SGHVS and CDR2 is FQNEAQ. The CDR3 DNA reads TGTGCCAGCAGCCAACGACTCCCAGGAGCTTCACCCCTCCACTTT. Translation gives CASSQRLPGASPLHF.

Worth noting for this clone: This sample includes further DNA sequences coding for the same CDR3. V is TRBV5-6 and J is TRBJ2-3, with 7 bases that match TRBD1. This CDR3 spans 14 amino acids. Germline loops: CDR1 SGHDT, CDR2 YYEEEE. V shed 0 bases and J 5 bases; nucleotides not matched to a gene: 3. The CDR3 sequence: CASSLGQGGDTQYF. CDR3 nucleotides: TGTGCCAGCAGCTTGGGACAGGGTGGAGATACGCAGTATTTT.

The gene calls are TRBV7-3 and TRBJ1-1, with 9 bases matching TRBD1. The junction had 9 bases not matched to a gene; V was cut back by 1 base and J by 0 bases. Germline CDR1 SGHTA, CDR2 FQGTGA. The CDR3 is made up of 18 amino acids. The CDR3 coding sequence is TGTGCCAGCAGCTTAAAACCCCGACAGGGGGGGTTGAACACTGAAGCTTTCTTT. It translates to CASSLKPRQGGLNTEAFF.

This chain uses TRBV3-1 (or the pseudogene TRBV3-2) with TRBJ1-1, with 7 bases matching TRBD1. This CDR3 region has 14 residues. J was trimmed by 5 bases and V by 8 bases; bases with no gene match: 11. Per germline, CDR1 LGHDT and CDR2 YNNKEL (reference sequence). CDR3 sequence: CASGPPGQRTEAFF. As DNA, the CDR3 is TGTGCCAGCGGACCCCCGGGACAGAGGACTGAAGCTTTCTTT.

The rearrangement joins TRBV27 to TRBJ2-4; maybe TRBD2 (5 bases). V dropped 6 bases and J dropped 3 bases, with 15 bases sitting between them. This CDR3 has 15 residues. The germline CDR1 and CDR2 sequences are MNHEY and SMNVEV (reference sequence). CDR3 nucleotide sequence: TGTGCCAGCAGCTCCCTCCAGCGGCTCAAAAACATTCAGTACTTC. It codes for CASSSLQRLKNIQYF.

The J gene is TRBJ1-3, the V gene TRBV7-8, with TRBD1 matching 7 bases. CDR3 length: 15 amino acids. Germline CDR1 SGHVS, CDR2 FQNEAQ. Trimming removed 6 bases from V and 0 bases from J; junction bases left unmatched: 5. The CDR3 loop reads CASSRDSSSGNTIYF. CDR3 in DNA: TGTGCCAGCAGTAGGGACAGTTCCTCTGGAAACACCATATATTTT.

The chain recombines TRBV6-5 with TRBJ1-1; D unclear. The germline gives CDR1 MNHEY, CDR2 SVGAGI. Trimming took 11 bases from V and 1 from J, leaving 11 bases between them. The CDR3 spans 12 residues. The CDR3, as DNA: TGTGCCCACAGTTTGGGGAACACTGAAGCTTTCTTT. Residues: CAHSLGNTEAFF.

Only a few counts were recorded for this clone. The CDR3 sequence is CASSGRTSGYVSTDTQYF. In DNA form, the CDR3 reads TGTGCCAGCAGCGGTCGGACTAGCGGGTATGTTAGCACAGATACGCAGTATTTT. The V and J genes are TRBV9 and TRBJ2-3, with 11 positions matching TRBD2. There are 18 residues in the CDR3. The trim removed 3 bases at V and 0 bases at J, leaving 9 bases unmatched. CDR1 and CDR2 from the germline V gene are SGDLS and YYNGEE. Full variable domain (outside the CDR3, taken from reference TRBV9 and TRBJ2-3): DSGVTQTPKHLITATGQRVTLRCSPRSGDLSVYWYQQSLDQGLQFLIQYYNGEERAKGNILERFSAQQFPDLHSELNLSSLELGDSALYFCASSGRTSGYVSTDTQYFGPGTRLTVL.